The clone carrying this TCR beta chain came up a few times. The target antigen is unknown. This entry comes from a study of shared clonotypes between healthy human individuals. Overall study results and limits: Among donors, clonotype sharing was expected to be affected by sequencing depth.

TCRdb's table, derived via immunoSEQ multiplex PCR, lists solely in-frame clones and lacks some. The table has some 96,000 clones, roughly 50% seen once. Germline CDR1 and CDR2: SQVTM and ANQGSEA. The CDR3 consists of 13 residues. Trimming took off 4 bases at V and 4 bases at J, with 13 bases between the two ends. The chain couples TRBV29-1 to TRBJ2-5, with D possibly matching TRBD1 (5 bases). The TCR comes from a woman in her forties in good health. Some clones in this sample may be carry-over from other donors' samples. Material: PBMCs. CDR3 nucleotide sequence: TGCAGCGTTGGGGTAGGGGTGGCAGAGACCCAGTACTTC. Translated: CSVGVGVAETQYF.